The 6 T cell receptor beta chains in this list originate from one sample, sequenced in a study of CD8 T cells in ankylosing spondylitis. TCRdb redid the calling of the 5' RACE reads with MiXCR, one entry per CDR3 protein. The table records 250,000 or so distinct CDR3 sequences, around 10% of them present only once. Sequencing was done on a sample of blood, either unsorted or a sorted T cell fraction (not recorded which). The receptors were sampled from a male donor with ankylosing spondylitis or in good health (not recorded which).

This clonotype showed up many times. The rearrangement joins TRBV15 to TRBJ2-5, with unresolved D. The CDR3 sequence is 13 residues long. V lost 0 bases to trimming and J lost 1 base, with 3 bases between them. CDR1 is LNHNV, CDR2 YYDKDF, per germline (reference sequence). DNA of the CDR3: TGTGCCACCAGCAGAGATTTCCAAGAGACCCAGTACTTC. Its protein is CATSRDFQETQYF. Drawing the rest from reference TRBV15 and TRBJ2-5, the complete variable domain is DAMVIQNPRYQVTQFGKPVTLSCSQTLNHNVMYWYQQKSSQAPKLLFHYYDKDFNNEADTPDNFQSRRPNTSFCFLDIRSPGLGDTAMYLCATSRDFQETQYFGPGTRLLVL.

There are many counts of this clonotype. The gene calls are TRBV9 and TRBJ2-7; TRBD1 matches 7 bases. The junction had 13 bases not matched to a gene; V was cut back by 4 bases and J by 0 bases. The germline gives CDR1 SGDLS, CDR2 YYNGEE. The CDR3 is 17 amino acids. The CDR3 DNA is TGTGCCAGCAGCCCATCCTCCGGGACAGACTTCTCCTACGAGCAGTACTTC. Amino acids: CASSPSSGTDFSYEQYF.

This clonotype was seen at least ten times. J is TRBJ2-2 and V is TRBV10-3, with TRBD1 matching over 7 bases. The germline CDR1 and CDR2 sequences are ENHRY and SYGVKD. V gave up 5 bases and J gave up 1 base; unmatched junction bases: 7. The CDR3 spans 16 residues. The DNA for the CDR3 is TGTGCCATCAGTCCGACACAGGGGCTGAACACCGGGGAGCTGTTTTTT. The encoded protein is CAISPTQGLNTGELFF.

In this sample, this clonotype turned up many times. The chain links TRBV12-3 or TRBV12-4 to TRBJ2-7; a possible D gene is TRBD2 (5 bases). This CDR3 has 14 amino acids. V lost 1 base and J 2 bases, leaving 9 bases between the germline ends. In DNA, the CDR3 is TGTGCCAGCAGTTTAGGACTACCGACCTACGAGCAGTACTTC. It is translated as CASSLGLPTYEQYF.

V gene TRBV6-5 combines with J gene TRBJ1-2; 8 bases map to TRBD1. Germline V gives CDR1 MNHEY, CDR2 SVGAGI. The trim removed 4 bases at V and 1 base at J, leaving 8 bases unmatched. The CDR3 extends over 16 amino acids. CDR3 nucleotide sequence: TGTGCCAGCAGTTCCACTTCGACAGGGGTTAACTATGGCTACACCTTC. This gives the protein CASSSTSTGVNYGYTF.

Many counts were recorded for this clonotype. The chain employs TRBV4-1 and TRBJ1-1; perhaps TRBD1 as D (5 bases). Germline CDR1 reads MGHRA; CDR2 reads YSYEKL. This CDR3 comprises 16 residues. V lost 0 bases and J lost 5, with 16 bases in between. The CDR3 loop reads CASSQDMRGLVTEAFF. The CDR3 nucleotides are TGCGCCAGCAGCCAAGATATGAGGGGTCTAGTGACTGAAGCTTTCTTT.